These 12 T cell receptor beta chains were all obtained from the same sample, sequenced in a study of blood T cell repertoires in COVID-19. Some clones are missing from TCRdb's copy, which holds only in-frame ones; the method was immunoSEQ multiplex PCR. The data hold 350,000 to 450,000 clones, with around 85% observed a single time. Specimen: peripheral blood. These TCRs come from a woman between 18 and 29 years old with acute or convalescent COVID-19.

The chain joins TRBV6-5 to TRBJ1-4, with 9 nucleotides matching TRBD1. Germline loops: CDR1 MNHEY, CDR2 SVGAGI. With V trimmed by 6 bases and J by 8 bases, 10 bases remained unmatched. The length of the CDR3 is 15 residues. DNA of the CDR3: TGTGCCAGCAGCACAACAGGGGGCGCACTGGAAAAACTGTTTTTT. The encoded protein is CASSTTGGALEKLFF.

The chain is built from TRBV6-5 and TRBJ2-2; the match to TRBD1 covers 9 bases. From germline, CDR1 is MNHEY and CDR2 SVGAGI. The V gene end was trimmed by 7 bases and the J gene end by 2 bases; junction bases not matched to a gene: 5. This CDR3 region has 15 residues. In DNA, the CDR3 is TGTGCCAGCACTCTACAGGGGGCTAACACCGGGGAGCTGTTTTTT. This codes for CASTLQGANTGELFF.

This clone was recorded a few times. The chain is built from TRBV12-5 and TRBJ2-3; TRBD2 matches at 7 bases. The CDR3 is 13 residues long. V was pared by 6 bases and J by 4 bases, with 4 bases of the junction left unmatched. CDR1 is LGHNT, CDR2 FRNRAP, per germline. The CDR3 nucleotides read TGTGCTAGTGGCAGTAGCGGGTCAGATACGCAGTATTTT. The encoded protein is CASGSSGSDTQYF.

The chain carries TRBV5-1 and TRBJ1-2; weak D call: TRBD1 (6 bases). Per germline, CDR1 SGHRS and CDR2 YFSETQ. Trimming left V 4 bases short and J 2 bases short, with 15 bases between. The CDR3 is 15 residues long. The CDR3 DNA is TGCGCCAGCAGCAATGGCCTACAGGGAAACTATGGCTACACCTTC. It codes for CASSNGLQGNYGYTF.

The V gene is TRBV29-1, the J gene TRBJ1-5; tentatively, D is TRBD1 (6 bases). The CDR3 is 13 residues long. V lost 4 bases and J 4 bases, leaving 11 bases between the germline ends. From germline, CDR1 is SQVTM and CDR2 ANQGSEA. Here the CDR3 reads CSVGVGQNQPQHF. The CDR3 coding sequence is TGCAGCGTTGGTGTGGGACAAAATCAGCCCCAGCATTTT. Filled out from reference TRBV29-1 and TRBJ1-5, the complete variable domain reads SAVISQKPSRDICQRGTSLTIQCQVDSQVTMMFWYRQQPGQSLTLIATANQGSEATYESGFVIDKFPISRPNLTFSTLTVSNMSPEDSSIYLCSVGVGQNQPQHFGDGTRLSIL.

This clone was recorded only once. DNA of the CDR3: TGTGCCAGCAGCCCTACAGGGAATAGCTACACCTTC. Its protein is CASSPTGNSYTF. The chain uses TRBV27 and TRBJ1-2; the D gene is possibly TRBD1 (6 bases). V was cut by 6 bases and J by 9 bases, with 14 bases left in between. CDR1 is MNHEY, CDR2 SMNVEV, per germline (reference sequence). The CDR3 runs to 12 residues.

The chain has TRBV3-1 (or the pseudogene TRBV3-2) and TRBJ2-7; no firm D call. Trimming pared 0 bases from V and 6 bases from J, leaving 15 bases between. The germline V gene encodes CDR1 LGHDT and CDR2 YNNKEL (reference sequence). The CDR3 spans 15 residues. The CDR3: CASSQDLESTREQYF. The DNA of the CDR3 is TGTGCCAGCAGCCAAGATCTCGAGAGCACCCGCGAGCAGTACTTC.

The CDR3: CASSEEGRLNEQFF. CDR3 nucleotides: TGCGCCAGCAGTGAGGAGGGGAGGCTCAATGAGCAGTTCTTC. The chain combines TRBV10-1 with TRBJ2-1, with TRBD2 as a possible D gene (6 bases). Between the trimmed V and J ends, which lost 2 bases and 6 bases, there was a span of 11 bases. The germline gives CDR1 WNHNN, CDR2 SYGVQD (reference sequence). The CDR3 extends over 14 amino acids.

V and J are TRBV7-2 and TRBJ2-7; D is undetermined. Germline V gene sequence: CDR1 SGHTA, CDR2 FQGNSA. This CDR3 comprises 15 residues. The V and J ends lost 1 base and 4 bases respectively, with 14 bases between them. The CDR3 here is CASSLVIRSTYEQYF. DNA for the CDR3: TGTGCCAGCAGCTTAGTTATTCGATCCACTTACGAGCAGTACTTC.

The V call is TRBV4-1, the J call TRBJ1-3, with TRBD1 matching over 8 bases. This CDR3 has 21 amino acids. The germline gives CDR1 MGHRA, CDR2 YSYEKL. Germline trimming cut 1 base from V and 6 bases from J; bases unmatched to any gene: 23. DNA of the CDR3: TGCGCCAGCAGCCAAGTGAAACTCCGGGACAGGTACCCCCTTTTGGCAAACACCATATATTTT. Protein product: CASSQVKLRDRYPLLANTIYF.

The rearrangement joins TRBV6-5 to TRBJ2-3; TRBD2 matches 11 bases. Germline V lookup: CDR1 MNHEY, CDR2 SVGAGI. Trimming removed 4 bases from V and 4 bases from J; junction bases left unmatched: 7. The CDR3 spans 16 residues. As DNA, the CDR3 is TGTGCCAGCAGTTTCGGTAGCGGGAGGGAATCAGATACGCAGTATTTT. Translation gives CASSFGSGRESDTQYF.

Only one count was recorded for this clone. The V gene is TRBV6-6, the J gene TRBJ1-1; 8 bases map to TRBD1. CDR1 and CDR2 from the germline V gene are MNHNY and SVGAGI (reference sequence). Unmatched junction bases numbered 2, after V lost 4 bases and J lost 1 base. CDR3 length: 14 amino acids. CDR3 region: CASSFGTGNTEAFF. CDR3 nucleotides: TGTGCCAGCAGTTTCGGGACAGGGAACACTGAAGCTTTCTTT.